A selection of T cell receptor beta chains follows, all from one sample in a study of radiation and T cells in renal cell carcinoma. Sequencing used immunoSEQ multiplex PCR; TCRdb keeps in-frame clones, though not all of them. The sample has about 20,000 clones; 60% to 75% are singletons. The input for sequencing was tumor tissue, taken from a patient whose treatment included radiotherapy and nephrectomy. The source of these receptors is a woman in her seventies with renal cell carcinoma. The CDR3 runs from the conserved cysteine through the conserved F or W. The D gene is left open where the match is weak. Not every row has a clone size; where given, it reads once, few, many or a size class.

D gene: TRBD2
V gene: TRBV7-9
J gene: TRBJ2-2
clone size: .
CDR3 DNA: TGTGCCAGCAGCTCTAGAACTAGCGGGGGAAACACCGGGGAGCTGTTTTTT
CDR3 protein: CASSSRTSGGNTGELFF

D gene: .
V gene: TRBV5-1
J gene: TRBJ2-2
clone size: medium-sized
CDR3 DNA: TGCGCCAGCAGCTTAGGTCACACCGGGGAGCTGTTTTTT
CDR3 protein: CASSLGHTGELFF

D gene: .
V gene: TRBV27
J gene: TRBJ2-7
clone size: .
CDR3 DNA: TGTGCCAGCAGTTTAATGGGAGGCGAGCAGTACTTC
CDR3 protein: CASSLMGGEQYF

D gene: TRBD2
V gene: TRBV7-9
J gene: TRBJ2-1
clone size: .
CDR3 DNA: TGTGCCAGCAGCTTACCGGGACTAGTTATGAATGAGCAGTTCTTC
CDR3 protein: CASSLPGLVMNEQFF

D gene: .
V gene: TRBV5-4
J gene: TRBJ2-6
clone size: .
CDR3 DNA: TGTGCCAGCAGCTTGGCCTGGGGCTCTGGGGCCAACGTCCTGACTTTC
CDR3 protein: CASSLAWGSGANVLTF

D gene: TRBD1
V gene: TRBV7-3
J gene: TRBJ1-2
clone size: few
CDR3 DNA: TGTGCCAGCAGCCTAACTCCGACAGGGATGGGAGGCTACACCTTC
CDR3 protein: CASSLTPTGMGGYTF

D gene: TRBD1
V gene: TRBV9
J gene: TRBJ1-3
clone size: once
CDR3 DNA: TGTGCCAGCAGCGCCGACAGGGGGCTGGCTGGAAACACCATATATTTT
CDR3 protein: CASSADRGLAGNTIYF

D gene: .
V gene: TRBV6-1
J gene: TRBJ1-1
clone size: .
CDR3 DNA: TGTGCCAGCAGTGACCTTTTTACAGCGAACACTGAAGCTTTCTTT
CDR3 protein: CASSDLFTANTEAFF

D gene: .
V gene: TRBV30
J gene: TRBJ2-7
clone size: .
CDR3 DNA: TGTGCCTGGAGAAGCCGGGGCAGTACCTACGAGCAGTACTTC
CDR3 protein: CAWRSRGSTYEQYF

D gene: TRBD1
V gene: TRBV30
J gene: TRBJ2-1
clone size: .
CDR3 DNA: TGTGCCTGGGTAGGACAGGGGTCCTACAATGAGCAGTTCTTC
CDR3 protein: CAWVGQGSYNEQFF

D gene: .
V gene: TRBV20-1
J gene: TRBJ2-5
clone size: .
CDR3 DNA: TGCAGTGCTAGACGCACTACGGAGCAGTACTTC
CDR3 protein: CSARRTTEQYF

D gene: TRBD1
V gene: TRBV7-2
J gene: TRBJ1-1
clone size: .
CDR3 DNA: TGTGCCAGCAGCGCCTCGGGACAGCTGAACACTGAAGCTTTCTTT
CDR3 protein: CASSASGQLNTEAFF

D gene: .
V gene: TRBV25-1
J gene: TRBJ2-2
clone size: medium-sized
CDR3 DNA: TGTGCCAGCAGTGAATTAAGGGCCGGGGAGCTGTTTTTT
CDR3 protein: CASSELRAGELFF

D gene: .
V gene: TRBV6-1
J gene: TRBJ1-1
clone size: .
CDR3 DNA: TGTGCCAGCAGTCGTACTTGGGGCACTGAAGCTTTCTTT
CDR3 protein: CASSRTWGTEAFF

D gene: .
V gene: TRBV7-2
J gene: TRBJ2-1
clone size: .
CDR3 DNA: TGTGCCAGCAGCGGGGGATCTATAGCCTGGGGGTCGAATGAGCAGTTCTTC
CDR3 protein: CASSGGSIAWGSNEQFF

D gene: .
V gene: TRBV25-1
J gene: TRBJ2-7
clone size: once
CDR3 DNA: TGTGCCAGCGGACAGAAAACCTACGAGCAGTACTTC
CDR3 protein: CASGQKTYEQYF

D gene: .
V gene: TRBV4-1
J gene: TRBJ2-3
clone size: .
CDR3 DNA: TGCGCCAGCAGTCACGGCAGCACAGATACGCAGTATTTT
CDR3 protein: CASSHGSTDTQYF

D gene: .
V gene: TRBV2
J gene: TRBJ1-1
clone size: medium-sized
CDR3 DNA: TGTGCCAGCAGTGTAGAAGGGAACACTGAAGCTTTCTTT
CDR3 protein: CASSVEGNTEAFF

D gene: .
V gene: TRBV5-1
J gene: TRBJ2-2
clone size: .
CDR3 DNA: TGCGCCAGCAGCTTGACTGGTGGGGGCACCGGGGAGCTGTTTTTT
CDR3 protein: CASSLTGGGTGELFF

D gene: TRBD1
V gene: TRBV4-3
J gene: TRBJ2-2
clone size: .
CDR3 DNA: TGCGCCAGCAGCCAGCTTCCGACAGGGTCCGGGGAGCTGTTTTTT
CDR3 protein: CASSQLPTGSGELFF

D gene: TRBD2
V gene: TRBV29-1
J gene: TRBJ2-7
clone size: .
CDR3 DNA: TGCAGCGTTGAGGGAGGGTCCCGTGGCGACGAGCAGTACTTC
CDR3 protein: CSVEGGSRGDEQYF

D gene: .
V gene: TRBV19
J gene: TRBJ2-1
clone size: .
CDR3 DNA: TGTGCCAGTAGGACTACGGCCGCCGAAGCCTATGAGCAGTTCTTC
CDR3 protein: CASRTTAAEAYEQFF

D gene: TRBD1
V gene: TRBV6-5
J gene: TRBJ1-2
clone size: .
CDR3 DNA: TGTGCCAGCAGTTTACTTCCGGGACAGGACTATGGCTACACCTTC
CDR3 protein: CASSLLPGQDYGYTF

D gene: .
V gene: TRBV30
J gene: TRBJ2-3
clone size: .
CDR3 DNA: TGTGCCTGGAGTGTGGGACCAAGCCCAGATACGCAGTATTTT
CDR3 protein: CAWSVGPSPDTQYF

D gene: .
V gene: TRBV19
J gene: TRBJ2-6
clone size: .
CDR3 DNA: TGTGCCAGTAGTATGGTCTCTGGTGGGGCCAACGTCCTGACTTTC
CDR3 protein: CASSMVSGGANVLTF

D gene: .
V gene: TRBV5-4
J gene: TRBJ2-2
clone size: .
CDR3 DNA: TGTGCCAGCAGCCCACACCAGATGAACACCGGGGAGCTGTTTTTT
CDR3 protein: CASSPHQMNTGELFF

D gene: .
V gene: TRBV6-5
J gene: TRBJ1-1
clone size: .
CDR3 DNA: TGTGCCAGCAGTTACCCGGGGATGAACACTGAAGCTTTCTTT
CDR3 protein: CASSYPGMNTEAFF